This T cell receptor (beta chain) originates from a study of cytomegalovirus exposure and HLA in healthy donors. Study-wide points: A later analysis found common viral pathogens apparently linked to several of the most significant clusters.

The CDR3 length is 15 residues. V lost 3 bases to trimming and J lost 2 bases, with 11 bases between them. Per germline, CDR1 MDHEN and CDR2 SYDVKM. PCR primers comprised 60 Vbeta and 13 Jbeta primers. This table comes from immunoSEQ multiplex PCR, and its TCRdb copy is limited to in-frame clones, with some not included. The table lists about 200,000 clones, 70% to 80% of them singletons. This clone has just one count. The antigen is undetermined. Sampled while nominally healthy, donors likely had unrecorded immune exposures. Sample: PBMCs. This sequence originates from a male donor in good health and CMV-seronegative. This chain joins TRBV28 and TRBJ2-1, with TRBD2 as a possible D gene (5 bases). DNA of the CDR3: TGTGCCAGCAGTTTCAGCGGTGCAGCCTACAATGAGCAGTTCTTC. As protein: CASSFSGAAYNEQFF.